These 25 T cell receptor beta chains were all obtained from the same sample, sequenced in a study. TCRdb redid the calling of the 5' RACE reads with MiXCR, one entry per CDR3 protein. This sample yields approximately 58,000 distinct CDR3 sequences, of which about 26% are seen a single time; under 2.5% belongs to the top ten. Treg sorting used a CD4+CD25+CD127-/low gate. The specimen was tumor-infiltrating Tregs sorted from the breast tumor. The receptors were gathered from a female donor with breast cancer.

The chain links TRBV7-2 to TRBJ2-1; 13 bases map to TRBD2. The CDR3 length is 13 residues. Germline V gene lookup returns CDR1 SGHTA and CDR2 FQGNSA. V shed 6 bases, J shed 9 bases, and the junction held 2 bases outside the gene matches. The CDR3 is CASRLAGGFEQFF. CDR3 coding DNA: TGTGCCAGCAGACTAGCGGGAGGGTTTGAGCAGTTCTTC. Drawing the rest from reference TRBV7-2 and TRBJ2-1, the complete variable domain is GAGVSQSPSNKVTEKGKDVELRCDPISGHTALYWYRQSLGQGLEFLIYFQGNSAPDKSGLPSDRFSAERTGGSVSTLTIQRTQQEDSAVYLCASRLAGGFEQFFGPGTRLTVL.

The rearrangement uses TRBV25-1 and TRBJ2-1; the D gene could be TRBD1 or TRBD2 (5 bases each). CDR1 and CDR2 from the germline V gene are MGHDK and SYGVNS. V lost 3 bases to trimming and J lost 3 bases, with 18 bases between them. CDR3 size: 17 residues. CDR3 protein: CASSEPVTGRLYNEQFF. DNA of the CDR3: TGTGCCAGCAGTGAGCCAGTGACGGGACGGCTCTACAATGAGCAGTTCTTC. The whole variable domain, filled in from reference TRBV25-1 and TRBJ2-1, reads EADIYQTPRYLVIGTGKKITLECSQTMGHDKMYWYQQDPGMELHLIHYSYGVNSTEKGDLSSESTVSRIRTEHFPLTLESARPSHTSQYLCASSEPVTGRLYNEQFFGPGTRLTVL.

Sample share makes this clonotype medium-sized (0.01 to 0.1%). The rearrangement uses TRBV9 and TRBJ1-3, with no clear D. V was clipped by 0 bases and J by 4 bases, with 8 bases between them. Germline loops: CDR1 SGDLS, CDR2 YYNGEE. The CDR3 consists of 14 residues. In DNA, the CDR3 is TGTGCCAGCAGCGTAGACGGAGCCGGAAACACCATATATTTT. Protein: CASSVDGAGNTIYF.

The V gene is TRBV5-4, the J gene TRBJ2-3; TRBD2 agrees at 11 bases. V was pared by 5 bases and J by 5 bases, with 13 bases of the junction left unmatched. CDR1 and CDR2 from the germline V gene are SGHNT and YYREEE (reference sequence). There are 17 residues in the CDR3. DNA for the CDR3: TGTGCCAGCAGTCCTTCGCCGGGACTAGCGGAGTTAGATACGCAGTATTTT. Translation gives CASSPSPGLAELDTQYF.

The chain uses TRBV20-1 and TRBJ1-2, with unresolved D. V gave up 0 bases and J gave up 5 bases, with 1 base separating them. The V gene's germline CDR1 is DFQATT and CDR2 SNEGSKA (reference sequence). This CDR3 has 10 amino acids. The CDR3 reads CSAREYGYTF. The CDR3 DNA reads TGCAGTGCTAGAGAGTATGGCTACACCTTC.

At least ten counts were recorded for this clonotype. The chain is built from TRBV4-1 and TRBJ2-3, with 7 positions matching TRBD2. With V trimmed by 1 base and J by 6 bases, 19 bases remained unmatched. The CDR3 has 19 amino acids. The germline V gene encodes CDR1 MGHRA and CDR2 YSYEKL. The CDR3 DNA is TGCGCCAGCAGCCAAGTCGGCCCCCGTTTGGCGGGGGTGCGGGATACGCAGTATTTT. Protein sequence: CASSQVGPRLAGVRDTQYF.

This rearrangement joins TRBV7-9 to TRBJ2-7; D gene uncertain. The CDR3 length is 11 residues. Deletions cut 6 bases from V and 6 bases from J, with 9 bases between. CDR1 is SEHNR, CDR2 FQNEAQ, per germline (reference sequence). CDR3 bases: TGTGCCAGCAGAAACTCGGGCGAGCAGTACTTC. It translates to CASRNSGEQYF.

This clonotype occurred a few times. V is TRBV28 and J is TRBJ1-5; 7 bases line up with TRBD1. CDR1 is MDHEN, CDR2 SYDVKM, per germline. CDR3 length: 13 residues. After removal of 10 bases from V and 3 bases from J, the junction contained 6 bases not matched to a gene. The CDR3 nucleotides read TGTGCCACGAAGGGACAGTACAATCAGCCCCAGCATTTT. This gives the protein CATKGQYNQPQHF.

The chain joins TRBV6-5 to TRBJ1-1; D is ambiguous. The germline V and J ends were trimmed by 2 bases and 2 bases, with 6 bases remaining between them. Looked up from germline, CDR1 is MNHEY and CDR2 is SVGAGI. The CDR3 sequence is 13 residues long. In DNA form, the CDR3 reads TGTGCCAGCAGTTACCAACCTAACACTGAAGCTTTCTTT. As protein: CASSYQPNTEAFF.

Concerning this clonotype: At one of its ends the junction is not consistent with the germline gene, which may arise from a read error. The CDR3 nucleotides are TGTGCCAGCAGCGTAGGAGTGGATTCACCCCTCCGCTTT. Its protein is CASSVGVDSPLRF. The rearrangement uses TRBV9 and TRBJ1-6; D uncertain. From germline, CDR1 is SGDLS and CDR2 YYNGEE. This CDR3 contains 13 residues.

This clonotype was observed many times. The rearrangement joins TRBV5-1 to TRBJ2-7; no clear D. The CDR3 loop spans 14 amino acids. Germline CDR1 SGHRS, CDR2 YFSETQ. Trimming shortened V by 0 bases and J by 1 base, and 8 bases separated the two germline ends. DNA for the CDR3: TGCGCCAGCAGCTTGGCTGTGGAATCCTACGAGCAGTACTTC. This encodes CASSLAVESYEQYF.

This clonotype was seen many times. The chain joins TRBV4-2 to TRBJ1-2; D may be TRBD1 (5 bases). The CDR3 totals 15 residues. CDR1 is LGHNA and CDR2 is YNFKEQ in the germline V gene. V was trimmed by 2 bases and J by 4 bases, leaving 14 bases between them. The chain's CDR3 is CASSQFFGASYGYTF. For the CDR3, the DNA is TGTGCCAGCAGCCAATTTTTCGGGGCAAGCTATGGCTACACCTTC.

The chain combines TRBV2 with TRBJ2-2; 10 bases are a match to TRBD1. This CDR3 region has 13 residues. Trimming took 6 bases from V and 6 from J; bases not matched to a gene: 1. The germline V gene encodes CDR1 SNHLY and CDR2 FYNNEI. The CDR3 reads CASRGTGAGELFF. The CDR3 bases are TGTGCCAGCAGGGGGACAGGGGCCGGGGAGCTGTTTTTT.

This rearrangement joins TRBV27 to TRBJ2-7; 13 bases are shared with TRBD2. J lost 4 bases, V lost 8 bases, and 5 bases had no gene match. This CDR3 comprises 14 residues. Germline CDR1 reads MNHEY; CDR2 reads SMNVEV (reference sequence). CDR3: CASEPGLAGYEQYF. The DNA of the CDR3 is TGTGCCAGCGAACCGGGACTAGCGGGATACGAGCAGTACTTC.

This clonotype has ten or more counts. The chain uses TRBV29-1 and TRBJ1-6, with 7 bases aligning to TRBD1. V shed 6 bases and J 7 bases; nucleotides not matched to a gene: 12. The germline CDR1 and CDR2 sequences are SQVTM and ANQGSEA. This CDR3 spans 15 amino acids. The CDR3 sequence is CSVSEGGVGNSPLHF. The CDR3 DNA reads as TGCAGCGTCTCCGAAGGGGGCGTGGGAAATTCACCCCTCCACTTT.

The V and J genes are TRBV6-2 or TRBV6-3 and TRBJ2-7; D not certain. The V end lost 2 bases, the J end lost 3 bases, and 8 bases lay between the germline ends. The germline V gene encodes CDR1 MNHEY and CDR2 SVGEGT. The CDR3 covers 13 residues. The CDR3 DNA is TGTGCCAGCAGTTACCCCACAATCTACGAGCAGTACTTC. This codes for CASSYPTIYEQYF.

This clonotype was seen many times. The CDR3 spells CASSPGGENSPLHF. CDR3 in DNA: TGCGCCAGCAGTCCAGGGGGCGAGAATTCACCCCTCCACTTT. V gene TRBV10-1 combines with J gene TRBJ1-6; 8 bases match TRBD1. The CDR3 has 14 residues. CDR1 is WNHNN and CDR2 is SYGVQD in the germline V gene (reference sequence). V lost 5 bases and J lost 7; bases outside the gene matches: 4.

The V call is TRBV28, the J call TRBJ2-1; 11 bases map to TRBD2. The CDR3 is 17 residues long. Germline values: CDR1 MDHEN, CDR2 SYDVKM. J gave up 4 bases and V 5 bases, and 10 bases lay outside the gene matches. The CDR3 is CASSPPLAGVSYNEQFF. Written as DNA, the CDR3 is TGTGCCAGCAGTCCCCCACTAGCGGGAGTGAGTTACAATGAGCAGTTCTTC. The full variable domain, rest sourced from reference TRBV28 and TRBJ2-1, is DVKVTQSSRYLVKRTGEKVFLECVQDMDHENMFWYRQDPGLGLRLIYFSYDVKMKEKGDIPEGYSVSREKKERFSLILESASTNQTSMYLCASSPPLAGVSYNEQFFGPGTRLTVL.

The table lists this clonotype with a few counts. The chain joins TRBV20-1 to TRBJ1-6, with D possibly matching TRBD1 (5 bases). Trimming shortened V by 1 base and J by 3 bases, and 13 bases separated the two germline ends. Germline assignment: CDR1 DFQATT and CDR2 SNEGSKA (reference sequence). The CDR3 sequence is 16 residues long. For the CDR3, the DNA is TGCAGTGCTAGAGCCCCCGGGGACCTCTATAATTCACCCCTCCACTTT. Amino acids: CSARAPGDLYNSPLHF.

The V call is TRBV5-1, the J call TRBJ2-3, with unresolved D. The DNA end is a closer match to TRBJ1-5, so the J assignment may be wrong. The CDR3 spans 15 residues. Per germline, CDR1 SGHRS and CDR2 YFSETQ. Written as DNA, the CDR3 is TGCGCCAGCAGCTTGGCCGGTGGGTTAACAGATACGCAGCATTTT. This encodes CASSLAGGLTDTQHF.

This clonotype was found a few times. The chain recombines TRBV5-1 with TRBJ2-3; 7 nucleotides match TRBD1. This CDR3 comprises 15 residues. Germline CDR1 is SGHRS and CDR2 is YFSETQ. V was clipped by 3 bases and J by 3 bases; unmatched bases: 7. The chain's CDR3 is CASSWSGTATDTQYF. As DNA, the CDR3 is TGCGCCAGCAGCTGGTCCGGGACAGCAACAGATACGCAGTATTTT.

This clonotype came up a few times. DNA of the CDR3: TGTGCCAGCAGTTCCTCTAGCGGTACTAGCACAGATACGCAGTATTTT. This encodes CASSSSSGTSTDTQYF. This sequence joins TRBV28 and TRBJ2-3; 7 bases match TRBD2. Trimming took 4 bases from V and 0 from J; bases not matched to a gene: 7. Germline V gene data show CDR1 as MDHEN and CDR2 as SYDVKM. The CDR3 extends over 16 amino acids.

This clonotype has a count of ten or more. The V call is TRBV3-1, the J call TRBJ2-7; no clear D. This CDR3 comprises 11 residues. Trimming cost V 5 bases and J 3 bases, with 5 bases left between them. The germline gives CDR1 LGHDT, CDR2 YNNKEL (reference sequence). CDR3: CASSSNYEQYF. The CDR3 DNA is TGTGCCAGCAGCTCGAACTACGAGCAGTACTTC.

V is TRBV20-1 and J is TRBJ2-1; possibly TRBD2 for D (6 bases). The CDR3 runs 12 residues. The V gene's germline CDR1 is DFQATT and CDR2 SNEGSKA (reference sequence). Trimming shortened V by 5 bases and J by 6 bases, and 11 bases separated the two germline ends. This chain's CDR3 is CSAGWDSNEQFF. CDR3 in DNA: TGCAGTGCTGGATGGGACTCCAATGAGCAGTTCTTC.

This clonotype came up a few times. The rearrangement links TRBV18 to TRBJ2-5; D remains ambiguous. Trimming cost V 1 base and J 10 bases, with 7 bases left between them. The V gene's germline CDR1 is KGHSH and CDR2 LQKENI. The CDR3 spans 11 residues. CDR3 protein: CASSPQEDQYF. The DNA of the CDR3 is TGTGCCAGCTCACCACAGGAAGACCAGTACTTC. Combining the CDR3 with reference TRBV18 and TRBJ2-5 gives the whole variable domain NAGVMQNPRHLVRRRGQEARLRCSPMKGHSHVYWYRQLPEEGLKFMVYLQKENIIDESGMPKERFSAEFPKEGPSILRIQQVVRGDSAAYFCASSPQEDQYFGPGTRLLVL.